Following are 27 T cell receptor beta chains from one sample sequenced in a study of graft-versus-host responses after intestinal transplantation (dated by TCRdb to the early 2020s). Preparation of the library involved the immunoSEQ multiplex PCR assay. This is the immuneACCESS table as TCRdb keeps it, with only in-frame sequences that have V and J called. A part of the clones is gone; compared with another copy, unresolved V genes explain less than half, and the rest is unexplained. This sample is represented by some 9,500 clones; 25% to 30% of them were singletons. The top ten clonotypes cover 5% to 7.5% of the sample. Interpreted using the paper, the time point label stands for: cells obtained before transplantation from donor or recipient. In the mixed lymphocyte reactions, some 200,000 CFSE-labeled pre-transplant responders were plated with some 200,000 irradiated violet-dye-labeled stimulators and cultured for 6 days.

The specimen comprised alloreactive CD8+ T cells from a mixed lymphocyte reaction culture, sampled before intestinal transplant. The sample's cell subset or site label, in plain terms: CFSE-low proliferating T cells sorted from roughly six-day pre-transplant mixed lymphocyte reaction (GvH or HvG direction). The receptors here all came from a human patient who received an intestinal transplant.

By share, this clone ranks as medium-sized (0.01 to 0.1%). This chain connects TRBV6-5 to TRBJ2-7, with D tentatively TRBD2 (6 bases). Trimming shortened V by 1 base and J by 3 bases, and 13 bases separated the two germline ends. Germline CDR1 is MNHEY and CDR2 is SVGAGI. This CDR3 is built from 15 residues. In DNA, the CDR3 is TGTGCCAGCAGTTACTTAGCGGCCCCTATCTACGAGCAGTACTTC. It encodes CASSYLAAPIYEQYF.

V usage is TRBV6-6 and J usage is TRBJ2-3; tentatively, D is TRBD1 (6 bases). This CDR3 spans 15 amino acids. Germline lookup yields CDR1 MNHNY and CDR2 SVGAGI (reference sequence). V was clipped by 10 bases and J by 3 bases, with 20 bases between them. The CDR3 loop is CATQDSEEGTDTQYF. CDR3 coding DNA: TGTGCCACCCAGGACAGCGAGGAAGGAACAGATACGCAGTATTTT.

The chain couples TRBV7-3 to TRBJ2-1, with 16 bases aligning to TRBD2. V shed 0 bases and J 8 bases; nucleotides not matched to a gene: 7. In germline, CDR1 is SGHTA, CDR2 FQGTGA. The CDR3 covers 18 residues. For the CDR3, the DNA is TGTGCCAGCAGCTTAACGGGGACTAGCGGGGGGGTTCTCTATGAGCAGTTCTTC. As protein: CASSLTGTSGGVLYEQFF.

This chain uses TRBV2 with TRBJ1-6; D is perhaps TRBD1 (6 bases). CDR1 and CDR2 from the germline V gene are SNHLY and FYNNEI. The ends were cut back, 8 bases at V and 11 bases at J, with 19 bases in the middle. This CDR3 is built from 14 residues. CDR3 in DNA: TGTGCCAGCTTCACGGGGGGCGAGGGGACACCCCTCCACTTT. Residues: CASFTGGEGTPLHF.

This clone showed up just a few times. The V call is TRBV6-5, the J call TRBJ1-2, with a possible D match to TRBD1 (6 bases). Trimming took 8 bases from V and 4 from J, leaving 14 bases between them. This CDR3 comprises 13 residues. CDR1 is MNHEY, CDR2 SVGAGI, per germline. The CDR3: CASLGASSYGYTF. The CDR3 DNA reads TGTGCCAGCTTGGGGGCTAGTAGCTATGGCTACACCTTC.

The rearrangement joins TRBV19 to TRBJ2-1; TRBD1 aligns across 7 bases. Looked up from germline, CDR1 is LNHDA and CDR2 is SQIVND (reference sequence). With V trimmed by 7 bases and J by 7 bases, 10 bases remained unmatched. The CDR3 consists of 14 residues. Here the CDR3 DNA reads TGTGCCAGTACCCGAGGGGGCGTATGGAATGAGCAGTTCTTC. This codes for CASTRGGVWNEQFF.

This clone was counted a few times. V is TRBV2 and J is TRBJ2-7; D is perhaps TRBD1 (6 bases). The CDR3 contains 10 residues. Germline V lookup: CDR1 SNHLY, CDR2 FYNNEI. Trimming stripped 8 bases from V and 9 bases from J, with 11 bases between. The CDR3 sequence: CASGGEGQYF. CDR3 nucleotide sequence: TGTGCCAGCGGGGGCGAGGGGCAGTACTTC.

V is TRBV6-6 and J is TRBJ1-1; tentatively, D is TRBD1 (5 bases). The V and J ends lost 6 bases and 1 base respectively, with 15 bases between them. The germline V gene has CDR1 MNHNY and CDR2 SVGAGI (reference sequence). The CDR3 covers 15 residues. The CDR3 DNA reads TGTGCCAGCAGCCACGCCCTGGGGGGGAACACTGAAGCTTTCTTT. It encodes CASSHALGGNTEAFF.

This chain links TRBV18 with TRBJ2-5; D not resolved. CDR1 is KGHSH, CDR2 LQKENI, per germline. Deletions cut 6 bases from V and 5 bases from J, with 13 bases between. The CDR3 totals 13 residues. The CDR3 here is CASSHRFGETQYF. The DNA of the CDR3 is TGTGCCAGCTCCCACCGATTCGGTGAGACCCAGTACTTC.

This clone was seen a handful of times. V and J are TRBV7-9 and TRBJ2-5; TRBD2 aligns across 7 bases. This CDR3 has 14 amino acids. CDR1 is SEHNR and CDR2 is FQNEAQ in the germline V gene (reference sequence). Trimming cost V 6 bases and J 5 bases; bases outside gene matches: 9. In DNA, the CDR3 is TGTGCCAGCAGGCCAGGACTAGTGGCGGAGACCCAGTACTTC. Translated, it gives CASRPGLVAETQYF. The whole variable domain, filled in from reference TRBV7-9 and TRBJ2-5, reads DTGVSQNPRHKITKRGQNVTFRCDPISEHNRLYWYRQTLGQGPEFLTYFQNEAQLEKSRLLSDRFSAERPKGSFSTLEIQRTEQGDSAMYLCASRPGLVAETQYFGPGTRLLVL.

The table lists this clone with a few counts. J is TRBJ2-7 and V is TRBV6-5; D is undetermined. The V gene's germline CDR1 is MNHEY and CDR2 SVGAGI. Trimming took off 5 bases at V and 2 bases at J, with 10 bases between the two ends. The CDR3 consists of 13 residues. The CDR3: CASSESRTYEQYF. The CDR3 nucleotides are TGTGCCAGCAGTGAATCCAGGACCTACGAGCAGTACTTC.

The rearrangement uses TRBV23-1 and TRBJ2-3; 8 positions agree with TRBD2. TRBV23-1 carries the ORF label, with uncertain function. After removal of 5 bases from V and 7 bases from J, the junction contained 8 bases not matched to a gene. CDR3 length: 14 residues. This CDR3 reads CASSRRGDGYTQYF. DNA for the CDR3: TGCGCCAGCAGTAGGCGGGGGGATGGATATACGCAGTATTTT.

Ten or more counts support this clone. Written as DNA, the CDR3 is TGTGCCAGCAGTTACTGGCAGGGCTGGGCCTATGGCTACACCTTC. This gives the protein CASSYWQGWAYGYTF. The rearrangement uses TRBV6-5 and TRBJ1-2; D may be TRBD1 (5 bases). Germline V gene lookup returns CDR1 MNHEY and CDR2 SVGAGI. This CDR3 region has 15 residues. Deletions cut 1 base from V and 4 bases from J, with 13 bases between.

This chain links TRBV19 with TRBJ2-7; maybe TRBD1 (6 bases). Germline V gene sequence: CDR1 LNHDA, CDR2 SQIVND (reference sequence). The CDR3 loop spans 13 amino acids. With 5 bases removed from V and 4 bases from J, the gap between germline ends came to 12 bases. The CDR3 loop is CASSWGPLYEQYF. As DNA, the CDR3 is TGTGCCAGTAGTTGGGGGCCCCTTTACGAGCAGTACTTC.

The rearrangement uses TRBV27 and TRBJ1-1; TRBD1 might be the D (6 bases). The CDR3 runs to 13 residues. V was trimmed by 4 bases and J by 7 bases, leaving 13 bases between them. Germline values: CDR1 MNHEY, CDR2 SMNVEV (reference sequence). CDR3 region: CASSSGQLLEAFF. Written as DNA, the CDR3 is TGTGCCAGCAGTTCCGGACAGCTCCTTGAAGCTTTCTTT.

This clone was observed once. V and J are TRBV19 and TRBJ1-1, with D possibly matching TRBD1 (5 bases). CDR3 length equals 13 residues. In germline, CDR1 is LNHDA, CDR2 SQIVND (reference sequence). V lost 6 bases and J lost 5, with 13 bases in between. The CDR3 bases are TGTGCCAGTAGCCCGACAGTGTTTACTGAAGCTTTCTTT. Its translation is CASSPTVFTEAFF. Combining the CDR3 with reference TRBV19 and TRBJ1-1 gives the whole variable domain DGGITQSPKYLFRKEGQNVTLSCEQNLNHDAMYWYRQDPGQGLRLIYYSQIVNDFQKGDIAEGYSVSREKKESFPLTVTSAQKNPTAFYLCASSPTVFTEAFFGQGTRLTVV.

In this sample, this clone turned up once. The chain uses TRBV7-9 and TRBJ1-4; 7 nucleotides agree with TRBD1. V trimming: 5 bases; J trimming: 3 bases; junction bases outside the gene matches: 3. This CDR3 has 14 residues. The germline V gene has CDR1 SEHNR and CDR2 FQNEAQ (reference sequence). CDR3 protein: CASSRQGANEKLFF. CDR3 coding DNA: TGTGCCAGCAGCCGACAGGGAGCTAATGAAAAACTGTTTTTT.

This chain links TRBV7-9 with TRBJ2-5; 7 nucleotides agree with TRBD1. The tail of the sequence fits TRBJ2-7 better, so the J call may be wrong. The length of the CDR3 is 13 residues. Germline V CDR1 and CDR2: SEHNR, FQNEAQ (reference sequence). Here the CDR3 reads CASSPGQSYEQYF. The CDR3 DNA follows: TGTGCCAGCAGCCCGGGACAGTCCTACGAGCAGTACTTC.

This clone occurred once. V gene TRBV7-2 combines with J gene TRBJ1-2; D ambiguous. CDR1 SGHTA and CDR2 FQGNSA come from the germline V gene. V lost 1 base, J lost 2 bases, and 17 bases lay in between. The CDR3 totals 17 residues. The CDR3 sequence is CASSLGPYTSNNYGYTF. The CDR3 region has the DNA TGTGCCAGCAGCTTAGGGCCATACACCTCGAACAACTATGGCTACACCTTC.

J is TRBJ2-3 and V is TRBV11-2, with a tentative D call TRBD2 (6 bases). CDR1 SGHAT and CDR2 FQNNGV come from the germline V gene. Trimming shortened V by 1 base and J by 2 bases, and 10 bases separated the two germline ends. This CDR3 is built from 15 residues. The CDR3 reads CASSLGGANTDTQYF. DNA of the CDR3: TGTGCCAGCAGCTTAGGCGGGGCAAACACAGATACGCAGTATTTT.

This clone was detected a few times. The J gene is TRBJ2-3, the V gene TRBV5-5, with 10 bases fitting TRBD2. There are 16 residues in the CDR3. CDR1 is SGHKS and CDR2 is YYEKEE in the germline V gene (reference sequence). Losses at the gene ends were 0 bases for V and 3 bases for J; bases not matched to a gene: 4. The CDR3 DNA reads as TGTGCCAGCAGCTTGGTGCCTAGCGGGGGAACAGATACGCAGTATTTT. Its translation: CASSLVPSGGTDTQYF.

The V and J genes are TRBV7-9 and TRBJ2-7; 7 nucleotides agree with TRBD1. J lost 5 bases, V lost 5 bases, and 9 bases had no gene match. The V gene's germline CDR1 is SEHNR and CDR2 FQNEAQ (reference sequence). The CDR3 totals 14 residues. The CDR3 loop reads CASSAPGQWDEQYF. The CDR3, as DNA: TGTGCCAGCAGCGCCCCGGGACAGTGGGACGAGCAGTACTTC.

The chain is built from TRBV7-6 and TRBJ2-7, with D possibly matching TRBD2 (5 bases). V was pared by 8 bases and J by 5 bases, with 13 bases between. Germline V lookup: CDR1 SGHVS, CDR2 FNYEAQ. The CDR3 is made up of 12 amino acids. The CDR3 nucleotides read TGTGCCAGCGCCGGGGTGGGCAACGAGCAGTACTTC. It specifies CASAGVGNEQYF.

This clone was recorded a few times. Compared with germline, one end of the junction differs, possibly owing to a read error. V and J are TRBV4-1 and TRBJ2-5; TRBD2 matches 8 bases. From germline, CDR1 is MGHRA and CDR2 YSYEKL. CDR3 length equals 16 residues. The CDR3 DNA is TGTGCCAGCAGCCAAGCATCCGGGGGGGGCCAAGAGACCCAGTACTTC. It encodes CASSQASGGGQETQYF.

The J gene is TRBJ2-5, the V gene TRBV9; D ambiguous. The germline V gene encodes CDR1 SGDLS and CDR2 YYNGEE. This CDR3 is built from 13 residues. Trimming took 4 bases from V and 1 from J, leaving 8 bases between them. CDR3 nucleotide sequence: TGTGCCAGCAGCACGACACCCCAAGAGACCCAGTACTTC. Translation gives CASSTTPQETQYF.

The V and J genes are TRBV27 and TRBJ2-7; 9 bases agree with TRBD1. Trimming took 5 bases from V and 4 from J; bases not matched to a gene: 9. Germline CDR1 and CDR2: MNHEY and SMNVEV (reference sequence). There are 15 residues in the CDR3. The DNA of the CDR3 is TGTGCCAGCAGTCTCGGACAGGGGAGAAGGTACGAGCAGTACTTC. The encoded protein is CASSLGQGRRYEQYF.

This clone has a handful of counts. At one boundary the junction diverges from the germline segment, which might be a read error. The J gene is TRBJ2-7, the V gene TRBV4-1; TRBD2 aligns across 15 bases. The CDR3 is 15 residues long. From germline, CDR1 is MGHRA and CDR2 YSYEKL. CDR3 residues: CASSQGLAGGYEQYF. DNA of the CDR3: TGTGCCAGCAGCCAGGGACTAGCGGGGGGCTACGAGCAGTACTTC.